A selection of T cell receptor beta chains follows, all from one sample in a study of cytomegalovirus exposure and HLA in healthy donors. TCRdb's copy holds only in-frame clones and misses some; the assay was immunoSEQ multiplex PCR. Among roughly 150,000 clones listed, around 80% were seen once. Sequencing was carried out using PBMCs. These receptors were obtained from a woman aged 18-35 years in good health and CMV-seronegative. Both conserved end residues are part of each CDR3. D genes are given only for firm matches. The size entry is marked missing in some rows and otherwise reads once, few, many or a size class.

D,size,J,V,CDR3,DNA
TRBD1,.,TRBJ2-7,TRBV11-2,CASSLGRGGIYEQYF,TGTGCCAGCAGCCTAGGTAGAGGGGGCATCTACGAGCAGTACTTC
.,few,TRBJ2-2,TRBV12-5,CASGLSVGAANTGELFF,TGTGCTAGTGGTTTGTCTGTGGGGGCTGCTAACACCGGGGAGCTGTTTTTT
.,.,TRBJ1-5,TRBV10-2,CASSGRGRNRPQHF,TGCGCCAGCAGTGGTAGGGGCCGTAATCGGCCCCAGCATTTT
.,.,TRBJ1-6,TRBV28,CAGRTGGSYNSPLHF,TGTGCCGGCCGAACCGGGGGGTCCTATAATTCACCCCTCCACTTT
TRBD1,.,TRBJ2-5,TRBV6-6,CASSLLATGTGGKQYF,TGTGCCAGCAGTTTATTAGCCACCGGGACAGGGGGCAAGCAGTACTTC
.,.,TRBJ2-7,TRBV6-4,CASTPQAALTRLGGEQYF,TGTGCCAGCACCCCCCAAGCCGCTTTGACTAGACTCGGCGGTGAGCAGTACTTC
TRBD2,.,TRBJ2-1,TRBV5-1,CASRPRTSGNPYDEQFF,TGCGCCAGCCGCCCTAGGACTAGCGGAAACCCTTACGATGAGCAGTTCTTC
.,.,TRBJ2-7,TRBV28,CASSLGGTAILEQYF,TGTGCCAGCAGTTTAGGTGGAACAGCCATCCTAGAGCAGTACTTC
TRBD2,once,TRBJ2-5,TRBV5-4,CASSLGRGGRTETQYF,TGTGCCAGCAGCTTGGGACGGGGGGGCCGAACAGAGACCCAGTACTTC
.,.,TRBJ1-2,TRBV5-4,CASSLPGNYGHTF,TGTGCCAGCAGCTTACCGGGTAACTATGGCCACACCTTC